The 27 T cell receptor beta chains in this list originate from one sample, sequenced in a study of T cells in Graves' hyperthyroidism and ophthalmopathy. RNA transcripts provided the source from which TCR beta CDR3 regions were amplified. A set of HTBI primers served as the primers for a first-round RT-PCR of the TCR CDR3. Using its own MiXCR run on the multiplex PCR reads, TCRdb lists one record per CDR3 protein. The sample shows approximately 600,000 distinct CDR3 sequences, around 21% of them seen only once. The sample comprised blood. All receptors come from a young man with Graves' ophthalmopathy.

This clonotype has at least ten counts. The rearrangement joins TRBV2 to TRBJ2-1, with 11 bases fitting TRBD2. This CDR3 contains 15 residues. Germline CDR1 reads SNHLY; CDR2 reads FYNNEI. The ends lost 8 bases at V and 6 bases at J; junction bases unmatched: 9. The CDR3 loop is CASGELAGVFNEQFF. CDR3 in DNA: TGTGCCAGCGGAGAACTAGCGGGAGTGTTCAATGAGCAGTTCTTC.

The chain recombines TRBV20-1 with TRBJ1-6; TRBD1 matches at 7 bases. The CDR3 has 16 amino acids. Germline CDR1 is DFQATT and CDR2 is SNEGSKA (reference sequence). J gave up 8 bases and V 0 bases, and 10 bases lay outside the gene matches. This chain's CDR3 is CSARDSGDSPYSPLHF. The CDR3 DNA reads TGCAGTGCTAGAGATTCGGGGGACAGCCCTTATTCACCCCTCCACTTT.

The gene calls are TRBV19 and TRBJ2-1, with TRBD2 identical over 9 bases. V dropped 5 bases and J dropped 9; count of bases not matched to a gene: 11. Germline assignment: CDR1 LNHDA and CDR2 SQIVND (reference sequence). This CDR3 spans 15 amino acids. CDR3 in DNA: TGTGCCAGTAGTTCCCTGACGGCGGGAGGGCCTGAGCAGTTCTTC. Amino acids: CASSSLTAGGPEQFF. The full variable domain, completed using reference TRBV19 and TRBJ2-1, is DGGITQSPKYLFRKEGQNVTLSCEQNLNHDAMYWYRQDPGQGLRLIYYSQIVNDFQKGDIAEGYSVSREKKESFPLTVTSAQKNPTAFYLCASSSLTAGGPEQFFGPGTRLTVL.

The genes are TRBV28 and TRBJ2-5, with 7 bases fitting TRBD2. Trimming took 7 bases from V and 3 from J; bases not matched to a gene: 5. Per germline, CDR1 MDHEN and CDR2 SYDVKM. The CDR3 is 13 residues long. The CDR3 spells CASIGGGEETQYF. CDR3 DNA: TGTGCCAGCATCGGCGGGGGAGAAGAGACCCAGTACTTC.

This clonotype was counted a few times. This chain links TRBV27 with TRBJ2-5; no firm D call. In germline, CDR1 is MNHEY, CDR2 SMNVEV (reference sequence). Trimming removed 0 bases at V and 5 bases at J, with 10 bases between. The CDR3 is 14 amino acids. Written as DNA, the CDR3 is TGTGCCAGCAGTTTATCCCCGGAACGCGAGACCCAGTACTTC. Encoded protein: CASSLSPERETQYF.

This clonotype was seen ten or more times. The chain combines TRBV2 with TRBJ2-2; TRBD2 matches at 13 bases. The CDR3 extends over 15 amino acids. The germline CDR1 and CDR2 sequences are SNHLY and FYNNEI. J gave up 7 bases and V 6 bases, and 5 bases lay outside the gene matches. CDR3 loop: CASSGLAGEIGELFF. In nucleotides, the CDR3 is TGTGCCAGCAGCGGACTAGCGGGAGAGATCGGGGAGCTGTTTTTT.

This clonotype was seen repeatedly, ten times or more. V gene TRBV12-3 or TRBV12-4 combines with J gene TRBJ2-3, with a possible D match to TRBD2 (6 bases). Trimming took off 8 bases at V and 0 bases at J, with 27 bases between the two ends. CDR3 length: 19 amino acids. CDR3: CASGWRGALAGTSTDTQYF. The CDR3 coding sequence is TGTGCCAGCGGCTGGAGGGGTGCTCTGGCGGGCACTAGCACAGATACGCAGTATTTT.

The chain combines TRBV7-9 with TRBJ1-4, with 7 bases identical to TRBD1. The CDR3 runs 14 residues. CDR1 is SEHNR and CDR2 is FQNEAQ in the germline V gene (reference sequence). Trimming at V came to 8 bases and at J to 7 bases, leaving 10 bases not matched to a gene. The CDR3 region has the DNA TGTGCCAGCTTCCGACAGGGCCAAGGTGAAAAACTGTTTTTT. As protein: CASFRQGQGEKLFF. Drawing the rest from reference TRBV7-9 and TRBJ1-4, the complete variable domain is DTGVSQNPRHKITKRGQNVTFRCDPISEHNRLYWYRQTLGQGPEFLTYFQNEAQLEKSRLLSDRFSAERPKGSFSTLEIQRTEQGDSAMYLCASFRQGQGEKLFFGSGTQLSVL.

CDR3 sequence (DNA): TGTGCCAGCAGCTTAACTTACTTGAATACGCAGTATTTT. This codes for CASSLTYLNTQYF. The chain recombines TRBV11-3 with TRBJ2-3; D call uncertain. From germline, CDR1 is SGHNT and CDR2 YENEEA. V lost 2 bases and J lost 7, with 10 bases in between. CDR3 size: 13 residues.

V and J are TRBV12-3 or TRBV12-4 and TRBJ2-1, with TRBD2 matching 13 bases. The V gene end was trimmed by 8 bases and the J gene end by 6 bases; junction bases not matched to a gene: 10. This CDR3 contains 16 residues. Here the CDR3 DNA reads TGTGCCAGCTCTCAACTAGCGGGGGGGGTGAGCAATGAGCAGTTCTTC. Translating it yields CASSQLAGGVSNEQFF.

This chain connects TRBV19 to TRBJ2-7; TRBD2 aligns across 11 bases. The V gene's germline CDR1 is LNHDA and CDR2 SQIVND (reference sequence). Trimming removed 3 bases from V and 1 base from J; junction bases left unmatched: 5. CDR3 length equals 16 residues. The CDR3 is CASSIIAGGDSYEQYF. CDR3 bases: TGTGCCAGTAGTATCATAGCGGGAGGGGATTCCTACGAGCAGTACTTC.

The CDR3 DNA follows: TGCGCCAGCAGCTTCGGACTAGCGGGAAATGGAAATGAGCAGTTCTTC. Translated: CASSFGLAGNGNEQFF. V usage is TRBV5-1 and J usage is TRBJ2-1; 12 bases match TRBD2. In germline, CDR1 is SGHRS, CDR2 YFSETQ. The CDR3 has 16 residues. The V segment lost 2 bases and the J segment 7 bases; nucleotides outside the gene matches: 7. The entire variable domain, with the rest obtained from reference TRBV5-1 and TRBJ2-1, is as follows: KAGVTQTPRYLIKTRGQQVTLSCSPISGHRSVSWYQQTPGQGLQFLFEYFSETQRNKGNFPGRFSGRQFSNSRSEMNVSTLELGDSALYLCASSFGLAGNGNEQFFGPGTRLTVL.

The V gene is TRBV5-1, the J gene TRBJ2-7; 11 bases line up with TRBD1. CDR3 length: 15 residues. The germline CDR1 and CDR2 sequences are SGHRS and YFSETQ. The junction had 8 bases not matched to a gene; V was cut back by 4 bases and J by 5 bases. DNA of the CDR3: TGCGCCAGCAGCACTTATCGGGACAGGGGGGACGAGCAGTACTTC. Protein product: CASSTYRDRGDEQYF.

This clonotype has ten or more counts. The chain couples TRBV30 to TRBJ1-3, with TRBD1 matching over 7 bases. The ends lost 1 base at V and 2 bases at J; junction bases unmatched: 8. The CDR3 loop spans 16 amino acids. Looked up from germline, CDR1 is GTSNPN and CDR2 is SVGIG (reference sequence). The CDR3 coding sequence is TGTGCCTGGAGTGCCCCGGACAGGAAGGCTGGAAACACCATATATTTT. It yields the protein CAWSAPDRKAGNTIYF.

Note on this clonotype: A much larger clone lies one base from this, so it may be a read error. The V gene is TRBV11-2, the J gene TRBJ2-5, with 12 nucleotides matching TRBD1. CDR3 length: 16 residues. From germline, CDR1 is SGHAT and CDR2 FQNNGV. DNA for the CDR3: TGTGCCGGCAGCTTAGGGCCGGGACAGGGGGCATCTTACCAGTACTTC. It specifies CAGSLGPGQGASYQYF.

The J gene is TRBJ2-7, the V gene TRBV7-9; possible D gene TRBD1, 5 bases. The CDR3 runs 15 residues. The V and J ends lost 5 bases and 3 bases respectively, with 17 bases between them. CDR1 and CDR2 (germline): SEHNR, FQNEAQ (reference sequence). In nucleotides, the CDR3 is TGTGCCAGCAGCCCCCTTAATCAGGGCCACTACGAGCAGTACTTC. This translates into CASSPLNQGHYEQYF. Using reference TRBV7-9 and TRBJ2-7 for the parts outside the CDR3, the full variable domain is DTGVSQNPRHKITKRGQNVTFRCDPISEHNRLYWYRQTLGQGPEFLTYFQNEAQLEKSRLLSDRFSAERPKGSFSTLEIQRTEQGDSAMYLCASSPLNQGHYEQYFGPGTRLTVT.

The chain has TRBV4-3 and TRBJ2-1, with D uncertain. The CDR3 runs 16 residues. The ends were cut back, 0 bases at V and 0 bases at J, with 9 bases in the middle. The germline V gene has CDR1 LGHNA and CDR2 YSLEER. CDR3 region: CASSQDSLSSYNEQFF. The CDR3 DNA sequence: TGCGCCAGCAGCCAAGATTCTCTTAGCTCCTACAATGAGCAGTTCTTC.

This clonotype showed up many times. The chain has TRBV28 and TRBJ1-5; 7 bases line up with TRBD1. The CDR3 length is 16 residues. V shed 2 bases, J shed 1 base, and the junction held 5 bases outside the gene matches. Per germline, CDR1 MDHEN and CDR2 SYDVKM. The CDR3 nucleotides read TGTGCCAGCAGTTTAGAGGGGGCCCGGAGCAATCAGCCCCAGCATTTT. This encodes CASSLEGARSNQPQHF.

The J gene is TRBJ2-3, the V gene TRBV9, with D hard to call. V was trimmed by 6 bases and J by 2 bases, leaving 13 bases between them. Germline V lookup: CDR1 SGDLS, CDR2 YYNGEE. This CDR3 has 14 amino acids. CDR3 DNA: TGTGCCAGCAACCCCACAGCCTCCACAGATACGCAGTATTTT. Residues: CASNPTASTDTQYF. The variable domain in full, with the rest retrieved from reference TRBV9 and TRBJ2-3, is DSGVTQTPKHLITATGQRVTLRCSPRSGDLSVYWYQQSLDQGLQFLIQYYNGEERAKGNILERFSAQQFPDLHSELNLSSLELGDSALYFCASNPTASTDTQYFGPGTRLTVL.

This clonotype was seen at least ten times. The chain is built from TRBV11-2 and TRBJ1-6; no definite D call. Per germline, CDR1 SGHAT and CDR2 FQNNGV. The ends were cut back, 0 bases at V and 9 bases at J, with 6 bases in the middle. This CDR3 spans 13 amino acids. CDR3 coding DNA: TGTGCCAGCAGCTTAGATTGGGGTTCACCCCTCCACTTT. Amino acids: CASSLDWGSPLHF.

The table lists this clonotype with many counts. V is TRBV28 and J is TRBJ1-1; TRBD1 aligns across 8 bases. The V gene's germline CDR1 is MDHEN and CDR2 SYDVKM. This CDR3 spans 16 amino acids. V was pared by 3 bases and J by 5 bases, with 11 bases of the junction left unmatched. CDR3 loop: CASSFFASGGETEAFF. The CDR3 DNA is TGTGCCAGCAGTTTCTTCGCTTCAGGGGGCGAGACTGAAGCTTTCTTT.

The rearrangement links TRBV24-1 to TRBJ2-5; 16 bases are shared with TRBD2. V gave up 7 bases and J gave up 2 bases; unmatched junction bases: 12. CDR3 length: 19 residues. In germline, CDR1 is KGHDR, CDR2 SFDVKD. CDR3 in amino acids: CATSFPGLAGGPRQETQYF. The CDR3 DNA is TGTGCCACCAGCTTCCCGGGACTAGCGGGAGGGCCACGTCAAGAGACCCAGTACTTC.

This clonotype was seen a handful of times. The chain recombines TRBV10-2 with TRBJ1-1; the D gene is possibly TRBD1 (5 bases). Per germline, CDR1 WSHSY and CDR2 SAAADI. The CDR3 is 16 amino acids. V shed 3 bases and J shed 8 bases, with 22 bases lying between them. CDR3 DNA: TGCGCCAGCAGTGACGGGGGGACTCATACACCTTCAGAAGCTTTCTTT. Its translation: CASSDGGTHTPSEAFF.

This chain links TRBV6-1 with TRBJ2-5, with TRBD1 identical over 8 bases. The V segment lost 4 bases and the J segment 3 bases; nucleotides outside the gene matches: 7. In germline, CDR1 is MNHNS, CDR2 SASEGT. The CDR3 covers 15 residues. This chain's CDR3 is CASSGQGLMEETQYF. The CDR3 nucleotides are TGTGCCAGCAGTGGACAGGGGCTTATGGAAGAGACCCAGTACTTC.

This clonotype came up many times. V usage is TRBV27 and J usage is TRBJ2-7; TRBD2 aligns across 10 bases. The germline CDR1 and CDR2 sequences are MNHEY and SMNVEV (reference sequence). With 5 bases clipped from V and 0 bases from J, the junction kept 13 bases outside the gene matches. CDR3 length: 18 amino acids. CDR3 sequence reads: CASSPPVIAGGTSYEQYF. The CDR3 coding sequence is TGTGCCAGCAGTCCCCCAGTAATAGCGGGAGGTACCTCCTACGAGCAGTACTTC.

CDR3 residues: CASSYGAGVNYGYTF. DNA for the CDR3: TGTGCCAGCAGTTACGGGGCAGGGGTTAACTATGGCTACACCTTC. The rearrangement uses TRBV6-5 and TRBJ1-2, with a tentative D call TRBD1 (6 bases). V was clipped by 2 bases and J by 1 base, with 11 bases between them. The CDR3 totals 15 residues. Germline V gives CDR1 MNHEY, CDR2 SVGAGI.

This clonotype showed up many times. This chain joins TRBV2 and TRBJ1-2; D is ambiguous. CDR1 is SNHLY and CDR2 is FYNNEI in the germline V gene. This CDR3 is 11 amino acids long. With 4 bases removed from V and 4 bases from J, the gap between germline ends came to 4 bases. The chain's CDR3 is CASSVTYGYTF. In nucleotides, the CDR3 is TGTGCCAGCAGTGTAACCTATGGCTACACCTTC.